A single sample is the source of the 27 T cell receptor beta chains below, sequenced in a study of T cell repertoires in cytomegalovirus infection. TCRdb fed the reads into MiXCR, producing one record per CDR3 protein. This table holds 290,000 or so distinct CDR3 sequences, around 9.1% found once. Sequencing was carried out using PBMCs. These receptors were collected from a human donor in good health (CMV status not recorded). Some clones in this sample may be carry-over from other donors' samples.

Ten or more counts support this clonotype. V gene TRBV7-6 combines with J gene TRBJ1-2, with 9 bases that match TRBD1. Losses at the gene ends were 2 bases for V and 8 bases for J; bases not matched to a gene: 12. This CDR3 is built from 16 residues. Germline loops: CDR1 SGHVS, CDR2 FNYEAQ. CDR3 sequence (DNA): TGTGCCAGCAGCTTATCTACGGGACAGGGCGCAGAGGGCTACACCTTC. It codes for CASSLSTGQGAEGYTF. Full variable domain (rest looked up from reference TRBV7-6 and TRBJ1-2): GAGVSQSPRYKVTKRGQDVALRCDPISGHVSLYWYRQALGQGPEFLTYFNYEAQQDKSGLPNDRFSAERPEGSISTLTIQRTEQRDSAMYRCASSLSTGQGAEGYTFGSGTRLTVV.

This clonotype was observed at least ten times. This chain joins TRBV7-3 and TRBJ2-1; perhaps TRBD1 as D (8 bases). The V end was cut by 3 bases, the J end by 4 bases, with 13 bases between. The germline CDR1 and CDR2 sequences are SGHTA and FQGTGA. This CDR3 comprises 15 residues. The CDR3 nucleotides are TGTGCCAGCAGCTTGACAGGGGACTATTACAATGAGCAGTTCTTC. This sequence encodes CASSLTGDYYNEQFF.

This clonotype was seen at least ten times. This rearrangement joins TRBV2 to TRBJ1-1; D uncertain. With 8 bases removed from V and 4 bases from J, the gap between germline ends came to 8 bases. Germline V gene lookup returns CDR1 SNHLY and CDR2 FYNNEI. The CDR3 runs 11 residues. The CDR3 nucleotides are TGTGCCAGCGAGAGGGTCACTGAAGCTTTCTTT. Translated, it gives CASERVTEAFF.

This clonotype was seen at least ten times. The V and J genes are TRBV12-5 and TRBJ2-2, with TRBD2 matching 8 bases. Losses at the gene ends were 1 base for V and 3 bases for J; bases not matched to a gene: 4. This CDR3 region has 16 residues. Germline values: CDR1 LGHNT, CDR2 FRNRAP. Here the CDR3 reads CASGLERGWDTGELFF. DNA for the CDR3: TGTGCTAGTGGTTTGGAGCGGGGGTGGGACACCGGGGAGCTGTTTTTT.

This clonotype was counted a few times. The rearrangement links TRBV12-3 or TRBV12-4 to TRBJ2-7; perhaps TRBD2 as D (5 bases). CDR3 size: 12 residues. CDR3 nucleotide sequence: TGTGCCAGCAGCTTAGACCCGGGGGAGCAGTACGTC. Translating it yields CASSLDPGEQYV.

This clonotype has a count of ten or more. The V gene is TRBV7-2, the J gene TRBJ2-5; 13 bases line up with TRBD2. The CDR3 runs to 16 residues. Germline CDR1 reads SGHTA; CDR2 reads FQGNSA. Trimming removed 5 bases from V and 1 base from J; junction bases left unmatched: 4. The CDR3 loop is CASSLGLAGVQETQYF. CDR3 coding DNA: TGTGCCAGCAGCCTAGGACTAGCGGGGGTCCAAGAGACCCAGTACTTC.

This clonotype has only one observation. V and J are TRBV5-1 and TRBJ1-5, with a weak D call TRBD1 (6 bases). The germline CDR1 and CDR2 sequences are SGHRS and YFSETQ. The CDR3 covers 14 residues. Trimming pared 4 bases from V and 6 bases from J, leaving 14 bases between. CDR3 sequence (DNA): TGCGCCAGCAGCGAACAGGGTTTGGGTCAGCCCCAGCATTTT. This sequence encodes CASSEQGLGQPQHF.

This clonotype showed up many times. The rearrangement links TRBV11-3 to TRBJ2-3; 7 positions agree with TRBD2. Germline V gene sequence: CDR1 SGHNT, CDR2 YENEEA. The CDR3 sequence is 14 residues long. V dropped 5 bases and J dropped 4; count of bases not matched to a gene: 6. CDR3 nucleotide sequence: TGTGCCAGCAGCCCGGGGGGTTCCGCAGATACGCAGTATTTT. It specifies CASSPGGSADTQYF.

A note on this clonotype: This CDR3 is missing its conserved last phenylalanine or tryptophan, likely due to a read error. V gene TRBV14 combines with J gene TRBJ2-3; 7 bases match TRBD2. The CDR3 is 16 residues long. Germline trimming cut 4 bases from V and 2 bases from J; bases unmatched to any gene: 9. Germline assignment: CDR1 SGHDN and CDR2 FVKESK. The CDR3 DNA is TGTGCCAGCAGCCCTCAAGGCCGGGGGGTCACAGATACGCAGTATATT. This encodes CASSPQGRGVTDTQYI.

This clonotype was recorded many times. J is TRBJ2-1 and V is TRBV6-2 or TRBV6-3, with D perhaps assigned TRBD1 or TRBD2 (5 bases each). CDR3 size: 14 residues. The V end was cut by 8 bases, the J end by 3 bases, with 14 bases between. Looked up from germline, CDR1 is MNHEY and CDR2 is SVGEGT. CDR3: CASSLVGGYNEQFF. The CDR3 DNA is TGTGCCAGCTCCCTGGTTGGGGGCTACAATGAGCAGTTCTTC.

The chain is built from TRBV29-1 and TRBJ1-2, with D maybe TRBD1 (6 bases). V was pared by 5 bases and J by 8 bases, with 18 bases between. In germline, CDR1 is SQVTM, CDR2 ANQGSEA. The CDR3 sequence is 13 residues long. CDR3 coding DNA: TGCAGCGTTCTGACCACAGGGACGGGGGGCTACACCTTC. It yields the protein CSVLTTGTGGYTF.

This clonotype was recorded many times. This sequence joins TRBV7-2 and TRBJ2-2, with TRBD1 as a possible D gene (6 bases). CDR3 length: 16 amino acids. Germline CDR1 SGHTA, CDR2 FQGNSA. Trimming removed 7 bases from V and 4 bases from J, with 19 bases in between. The CDR3 is CASTQGEGEITGELFF. The CDR3 DNA sequence: TGTGCCAGCACACAGGGTGAGGGTGAAATCACCGGGGAGCTGTTTTTT. Combining the CDR3 with reference TRBV7-2 and TRBJ2-2 gives the whole variable domain GAGVSQSPSNKVTEKGKDVELRCDPISGHTALYWYRQSLGQGLEFLIYFQGNSAPDKSGLPSDRFSAERTGGSVSTLTIQRTQQEDSAVYLCASTQGEGEITGELFFGEGSRLTVL.

Comment on this clonotype: This may be a read error, as it is one base from a much larger clone. The chain combines TRBV6-6 with TRBJ1-3; D gene unclear. Trimming removed 2 bases at V and 0 bases at J, with 14 bases between. The CDR3 is made up of 17 amino acids. Germline V gene lookup returns CDR1 MNHNY and CDR2 SVGAGI (reference sequence). CDR3 sequence: CASSYPRPKNSGNTIYF. DNA of the CDR3: TGTGCCAGCAGTTACCCCAGACCTAAAAACTCTGGAAACACCATATATTTT.

The sample holds many counts of this clonotype. The J gene is TRBJ2-5, the V gene TRBV7-2; TRBD2 is a possible D gene (5 bases). V was pared by 2 bases and J by 2 bases, with 12 bases between. This CDR3 is 15 amino acids long. Per the germline V gene, CDR1 is SGHTA and CDR2 is FQGNSA. Written as DNA, the CDR3 is TGTGCCAGCAGCTTAAAGGACTCGATGCAAGAGACCCAGTACTTC. Protein product: CASSLKDSMQETQYF.

J is TRBJ2-1 and V is TRBV5-4; D remains unclear. Germline CDR1 reads SGHNT; CDR2 reads YYREEE (reference sequence). Trimming removed 2 bases from V and 5 bases from J, with 8 bases in between. The CDR3 sequence is 13 residues long. CDR3 bases: TGTGCCAGCAGCTTTAATCGAAACAATGAGCAGTTCTTC. Translated: CASSFNRNNEQFF.

Many counts were recorded for this clonotype. The gene calls are TRBV20-1 and TRBJ2-2; D not certain. The V gene's germline CDR1 is DFQATT and CDR2 SNEGSKA (reference sequence). This CDR3 region has 13 residues. Between the trimmed V and J ends, which lost 6 bases and 4 bases, there was a span of 12 bases. CDR3 nucleotides: TGCAGTGCCCCTAATTCGGTCACCGGGGAGCTGTTTTTT. Translating it yields CSAPNSVTGELFF.

This clonotype was recorded many times. The rearrangement joins TRBV5-5 to TRBJ2-2; the D gene is possibly TRBD2 (7 bases). The CDR3 spans 16 residues. Deletions cut 4 bases from V and 7 bases from J, with 20 bases between. Germline V gene data show CDR1 as SGHKS and CDR2 as YYEKEE (reference sequence). The CDR3 loop is CASSRPDAGASGELFF. The DNA of the CDR3 is TGTGCCAGCAGCCGCCCGGACGCGGGGGCGAGCGGGGAGCTGTTTTTT.

This clonotype was seen repeatedly, ten times or more. The rearrangement uses TRBV10-3 and TRBJ2-1, with D perhaps assigned TRBD1 or TRBD2 (6 bases each). The ends were cut back, 0 bases at V and 2 bases at J, with 11 bases in the middle. Per the germline V gene, CDR1 is ENHRY and CDR2 is SYGVKD. This CDR3 comprises 16 residues. The CDR3 region has the DNA TGTGCCATCAGTGAGTCTGAGGGGGGCCCCTACAATGAGCAGTTCTTC. Residues: CAISESEGGPYNEQFF.

Only a few counts were recorded for this clonotype. The chain has TRBV5-5 and TRBJ2-2; TRBD1 agrees at 9 bases. The J segment lost 4 bases and the V segment lost 0 bases, leaving 13 bases of the junction unmatched. Looked up from germline, CDR1 is SGHKS and CDR2 is YYEKEE (reference sequence). This CDR3 is 19 amino acids long. The CDR3: CASSLDLPRQGDGTGELFF. Written as DNA, the CDR3 is TGTGCCAGCAGCTTGGATCTCCCACGACAGGGGGACGGCACCGGGGAGCTGTTTTTT. The variable domain in full, completed from reference TRBV5-5 and TRBJ2-2, reads DAGVTQSPTHLIKTRGQQVTLRCSPISGHKSVSWYQQVLGQGPQFIFQYYEKEERGRGNFPDRFSARQFPNYSSELNVNALLLGDSALYLCASSLDLPRQGDGTGELFFGEGSRLTVL.

The V call is TRBV20-1, the J call TRBJ2-1; 12 positions agree with TRBD2. This CDR3 is built from 18 residues. Trimming cost V 0 bases and J 9 bases; bases outside gene matches: 15. CDR1 is DFQATT and CDR2 is SNEGSKA in the germline V gene (reference sequence). The chain's CDR3 is CSARDFGLAGKGESEQFF. The DNA of the CDR3 is TGCAGTGCTAGAGACTTCGGACTAGCGGGGAAGGGGGAGAGTGAGCAGTTCTTC.

The J gene is TRBJ1-2, the V gene TRBV20-1, with 9 bases that match TRBD1. CDR3 length equals 14 residues. Germline CDR1 and CDR2: DFQATT and SNEGSKA (reference sequence). Trimming removed 6 bases from V and 4 bases from J; junction bases left unmatched: 9. The CDR3 bases are TGCAGTGCCTCTAGGACAGGGGCCTTCTATGGCTACACCTTC. It is translated as CSASRTGAFYGYTF.

This clonotype was counted ten times or more. The chain joins TRBV7-2 to TRBJ2-2; TRBD2 matches at 12 bases. The V and J ends lost 5 bases and 1 base, in that order; junction bases with no gene match: 11. The CDR3 sequence is 19 residues long. From germline, CDR1 is SGHTA and CDR2 FQGNSA. CDR3 DNA sequence: TGTGCCAGCAGCCGAGTAGCTAGCGGGGGGGTGAGGAACACCGGGGAGCTGTTTTTT. Its translation: CASSRVASGGVRNTGELFF.

This clonotype appeared many times. The chain recombines TRBV5-5 with TRBJ1-5, with no clear D. CDR3 length: 16 residues. Trimming cost V 7 bases and J 0 bases, with 17 bases left between them. The germline CDR1 and CDR2 sequences are SGHKS and YYEKEE (reference sequence). CDR3 amino acids: CASSPRGSYSNQPQHF. CDR3 bases: TGTGCCAGCTCCCCCCGGGGATCCTATAGCAATCAGCCCCAGCATTTT.

This clonotype came up many times. CDR3 DNA sequence: TGTGCCAGCAGCTCCCCCGGGACGGACAATGAGCAGTTCTTC. The encoded protein is CASSSPGTDNEQFF. The gene calls are TRBV5-4 and TRBJ2-1; D tentatively fits TRBD1 or TRBD2 (5 bases each). Per the germline V gene, CDR1 is SGHNT and CDR2 is YYREEE (reference sequence). V lost 3 bases, J lost 5 bases, and 12 bases lay in between. This CDR3 region has 14 residues. Combining the CDR3 with reference TRBV5-4 and TRBJ2-1 gives the whole variable domain ETGVTQSPTHLIKTRGQQVTLRCSSQSGHNTVSWYQQALGQGPQFIFQYYREEENGRGNFPPRFSGLQFPNYSSELNVNALELDDSALYLCASSSPGTDNEQFFGPGTRLTVL.

This clonotype was counted ten times or more. V is TRBV5-5 and J is TRBJ2-1; the D gene is possibly TRBD2 (6 bases). Trimming removed 3 bases at V and 2 bases at J, with 15 bases between. The CDR3 has 16 residues. Germline CDR1 reads SGHKS; CDR2 reads YYEKEE (reference sequence). CDR3 amino acids: CASSSWTKQPYNEQFF. CDR3 bases: TGTGCCAGCAGCTCCTGGACTAAACAGCCCTACAATGAGCAGTTCTTC.

This clonotype turned up a few times. This chain connects TRBV20-1 to TRBJ2-5; possible D gene TRBD2, 6 bases. Germline V gene lookup returns CDR1 DFQATT and CDR2 SNEGSKA (reference sequence). CDR3 size: 12 residues. Trimming stripped 6 bases from V and 5 bases from J, with 13 bases between. The CDR3 nucleotides read TGCAGTGCCAAAGCAGGGAGGGAGACCCAGTACTTC. This sequence encodes CSAKAGRETQYF.

The sample holds many counts of this clonotype. The chain is built from TRBV7-3 and TRBJ2-2, with D possibly being TRBD2 (6 bases). The CDR3 is 16 residues long. The V gene's germline CDR1 is SGHTA and CDR2 FQGTGA. Trimming shortened V by 2 bases and J by 4 bases, and 14 bases separated the two germline ends. This chain's CDR3 is CASSLDGGVPTGELFF. CDR3 nucleotide sequence: TGTGCCAGCAGCTTAGACGGGGGAGTTCCCACCGGGGAGCTGTTTTTT.